This entry describes one T cell receptor beta chain. Antigen specificity is unknown. Repertoires were generated with immunoSEQ multiplex PCR, while TCRdb's copy carries only in-frame clones and drops some. The data show about 210,000 clones, 85% to 95% seen once. The sample is drawn from a study of T cell responses to AZD1222 COVID-19 vaccine. The CDR3 totals 14 residues. CDR1 and CDR2 (germline): LGHDT, YNNKEL (reference sequence). V gave up 6 bases and J gave up 9 bases, with 21 bases separating them. Study results and limitations: Reports indicate that nearly half of spike-specific TCRs are directed at unmutated variant regions. Vaccine-related CD4 TCRs covered spike, predominating at 160-218 and 743-854.

Sequencing was performed on peripheral blood, taken on day 0 of AZD1222 vaccination. The chain carries TRBV3-1 (or the pseudogene TRBV3-2) and TRBJ2-7; D is perhaps TRBD2 (6 bases). This TCR was recovered from an adult in good health. CDR3 bases: TGTGCCAGCAGTCAGAGCAGAGGAGGGATCGGGCAGTACTTC. It specifies CASSQSRGGIGQYF.